This T cell receptor (beta chain) was sequenced for a study of blood T cell repertoires in COVID-19. Study-level information: The study drew acute and convalescent COVID-19 samples from the United States, Italy and Spain. T cells, B-cell-depleted T cells, or PBMCs provided the cDNA or gDNA that served as material.

Authors' data handling: Reference gene primer amplification gave nucleated cell count estimates. TCRdb's table, derived via immunoSEQ multiplex PCR, lists solely in-frame clones and lacks some. The V and J calls and clone size were taken over from that table, and D and trimming were inferred from the DNA. The sample lists 40,000 to 55,000 clones; approximately 85% were seen once. V was clipped by 8 bases and J by 6 bases; unmatched bases: 4. The CDR3 is 12 residues long. V and J are TRBV12-3 or TRBV12-4 and TRBJ2-1, with 7 nucleotides matching TRBD1. The receptor comes from an elderly woman with acute or convalescent COVID-19. Material for sequencing was peripheral blood. CDR3 loop: CASGRQGNEQFF. Here the CDR3 DNA reads TGTGCCAGCGGCAGACAGGGCAATGAGCAGTTCTTC.